These T cell receptor beta chains were read from a single sample in a study of T-cell reconstitution after alpha-beta-depleted transplantation in children. Each CDR3 protein gets one entry after TCRdb re-called the PCR reads with MiXCR. Here the sample spans around 380,000 distinct CDR3 sequences, under 13% being singletons. Sequences were derived from PBMCs from the stem cell graft donor, sampled from the stem cell graft. The origin of the receptors is a human donor who donated a stem cell graft to a child with acute myeloid leukemia. Each CDR3 is given without its conserved first and last residue.

>TRBV5-1|TRBJ2-3
ASSLLSGRGTDTQY
>TRBV7-2|TRBJ2-7
ASSPSGRAFEQY
>TRBV7-2|TRBJ2-6
ASSPLFPSGANVLT
>TRBV4-2|TRBJ1-2
ASSPGGGLIDHGYT
>TRBV12-3/TRBV12-4|TRBJ1-2
ASSDRTGDGYT
>TRBV5-1|TRBJ1-3
ASSLEGPEGNTIY
>TRBV4-2|TRBJ2-6
ASSPRGLAENSGANVLT
>TRBV27|TRBJ2-1
ASTTSGRAFNNEQF
>TRBV15|TRBJ2-3
ATSFDSTDTQY
>TRBV20-1|TRBJ2-7
SAWTSGTTYEQY
>TRBV3-1|TRBJ1-1
ASSQGPGRLETEAF
>TRBV6-4|TRBJ2-3
ASSKAGTSDTQY
>TRBV6-5|TRBJ1-2
ASSWGGGFAYGYT
>TRBV25-1|TRBJ2-1
ASRGTGISYNEQF
>TRBV5-6|TRBJ2-5
ASSLGTGTYQETQY
>TRBV4-1|TRBJ1-5
ASSHVTGPYQPQH
>TRBV7-2|TRBJ2-7
ASSSGLAREQY
>TRBV7-2|TRBJ2-6
ASRLAGDLSGANVLT
>TRBV5-1|TRBJ1-5
ASSLAGSSNQPQH
>TRBV3-1|TRBJ1-6
ASSQARFGSYNSPLH
>TRBV20-1|TRBJ2-2
SARDSGRGTGELF
>TRBV3-1|TRBJ2-1
ASSHSLVGNEQF
>TRBV6-1|TRBJ2-7
ASSGTDRSSYEQY
>TRBV20-1|TRBJ2-5
SARSIAGGWETQY
>TRBV29-1|TRBJ1-4
SCTGVGTTNEKLF
>TRBV6-1|TRBJ2-5
ASRGGLAETQY
>TRBV9|TRBJ2-7
ASSKGERSSYEQY
>TRBV28|TRBJ1-1
ASTQSTEAF
>TRBV12-5|TRBJ1-3
ASGLVLRGTGNTIY
>TRBV29-1|TRBJ2-1
SVSGKSSYNEQF
>TRBV18|TRBJ2-1
ASSPKAGVEQF
>TRBV9|TRBJ2-1
ASSVGNANRYNEQF
>TRBV29-1|TRBJ2-2
SVNIQGANTGELF
>TRBV20-1|TRBJ2-2
SAKTGGRDTGELF
>TRBV10-3|TRBJ2-1
AIRKEPAGGLEQF
>TRBV5-1|TRBJ2-2
ASSLGPGLAGVGGELF
>TRBV11-1|TRBJ1-1
ASSSIKIGENTEAF
>TRBV3-1|TRBJ1-2
ASSHAWDRDYGYT
>TRBV5-1|TRBJ2-1
ASSLAGTSGNEQF
>TRBV5-1|TRBJ2-5
ASSLQLWETQY
>TRBV5-1|TRBJ2-3
ASMLNTDTQY
>TRBV12-3/TRBV12-4|TRBJ2-3
ASSSSVDTQY
>TRBV9|TRBJ1-1
ASSVGQGDAAF
>TRBV5-1|TRBJ2-5
ASRGDNFGGTQY
>TRBV13|TRBJ2-5
ASSSLAEPPSAETRY
>TRBV12-3/TRBV12-4|TRBJ1-2
ASSHGENYGYT
>TRBV12-3/TRBV12-4|TRBJ2-3
ASSLAGLAGDTQY
>TRBV5-1|TRBJ2-2
ASSIRAPDAGELF
>TRBV2|TRBJ1-5
ASRGDSSNQPQH
>TRBV12-3/TRBV12-4|TRBJ2-1
ASSPGTSGVYNEQF
>TRBV7-2|TRBJ2-7
ASSVGQGTYEQY
>TRBV20-1|TRBJ2-1
SVRGVSGSYNEQF
>TRBV5-4|TRBJ2-5
ASSWVTSRETQY
>TRBV5-1|TRBJ2-6
ASSWDSISSGANVLT
>TRBV5-1|TRBJ2-3
ASSPGFPAGLTDTQY
>TRBV5-5|TRBJ1-2
ASSSTRGGYT